The 2 T cell receptor beta chains below were found in one sample sequenced in a study of blood T cell repertoires in COVID-19. Assay: immunoSEQ multiplex PCR; the TCRdb copy retains only in-frame clones and omits some. The profile shows about 300,000 clones, around 89% of them singletons. The sample taken for sequencing was peripheral blood. Receptor source: a man between 18 and 29 years old who had recovered from COVID-19.

The chain carries TRBV7-8 and TRBJ1-2, with D perhaps matching TRBD1 (5 bases). V lost 2 bases and J lost 6, with 13 bases in between. The CDR3 covers 14 residues. Germline V lookup: CDR1 SGHVS, CDR2 FQNEAQ. The CDR3 protein is CASSLNRGAHGYTF. The CDR3 region has the DNA TGTGCCAGCAGCTTAAATAGGGGCGCCCATGGCTACACCTTC.

The CDR3 protein is CASSFGDSGRDADTQYF. CDR3 DNA sequence: TGTGCCAGCAGTTTTGGGGATAGCGGGAGGGACGCAGATACGCAGTATTTT. V is TRBV27 and J is TRBJ2-3; 11 nucleotides align to TRBD2. J gave up 4 bases and V 3 bases, and 9 bases lay outside the gene matches. CDR3 size: 17 residues. CDR1 is MNHEY and CDR2 is SMNVEV in the germline V gene (reference sequence).